The source of this TCR beta chain is a study of shared clonotypes between healthy human individuals (dated by TCRdb to about 2020). At the level of the whole study: A couple of women and a few men aged 18 to 49 years were included in the cohort. For each donor, CD4 naive and CD4 memory were each given three plates, CD8 naive was given two plates, and CD8 memory was given one plate. Blood TCR repertoires of a handful of healthy adults were deeply sequenced to estimate repertoire size and the extent of clonotype sharing between individuals. Per donor, leukapheresis produced somewhere between about 0.94 and 9 billion PBMCs. To increase sequencing depth and limit assay-specific biases, TCR repertoire library preparation and sequencing were carried out by different laboratories using diverse techniques. On the study overall, not on this receptor specifically: Sharing across several donors was observed for roughly 5% of naive CD4, about 3.2% of naive CD8, 2.3% of memory CD4, and about 0.4% of memory CD8 clonotypes. Pairwise subsampling indicated that sequencing depth was expected to affect the degree of clonotype sharing among donors. Only blood was sampled, and tissue TCR repertoires likely differ from those in blood. Higher generation probabilities were observed for clonotypes shared by all four sorted-subset donors than for non-shared clonotypes. Because the study included a small number of donors, the genetic and exposure-history diversity represented was limited. Larger estimated clonotype richness was generally found for naive subsets than for memory subsets. Rarefaction of sorted-subset datasets indicated incomplete sequencing despite the large sequencing depth.

Comments on this clone: Its antigen remains undetermined. At one of its ends the junction is not consistent with the germline gene, which may arise from a read error.

Using the deep immunoSEQ assay, multiplex PCR amplified TCR CDR3 regions from genomic DNA. Extracted genomic DNA from each cell subset was spread evenly across all wells of several immunoSEQ 96-well plates, with each plate serving as a replicate. For sorted subsets, about 200 ng genomic DNA, equal to tens of thousands of T cell genomes, was loaded into each replicate PCR. Purified libraries were quantified with a Qubit 3.0 fluorometer, sized on a Bioanalyzer 2100, and re-quantified with the KAPA Library Quantification kit. Each immunoSEQ 96-well plate was sequenced on its own single-read 150-cycle Illumina NextSeq 550 flow cell. Under the source paper's analysis protocol: Because the immunoSEQ output held only junctional sequences and lacked quality scores, the filtering could not match the filtering applied to full-length reads. To assign V/J genes and CDR3, sequences were annotated against IMGT germline references using PyIR, a Python wrapper for IgBLAST v1.9. Reads were filtered out if the reads had weak V/J assignments (E-value above 1e-6), no CDR3, stop codons, out-of-frame junctions, or ambiguous translated residues. A V3J clonotype was defined by an identical inferred V gene, J gene, and CDR3 amino acid sequence. Percentage overlap between repertoires was calculated by dividing the number of shared unique clonotypes by the size of the smaller repertoire. Repertoire richness was assessed with RTK rarefaction, the Chao1 estimator, and Recon v2.1 estimates of unobserved clonotypes. Generation probabilities were computed with OLGA for all TCRbeta clonotypes obtained by the gDNA method from four donors. TCRdb obtained this table from immuneACCESS and retained in-frame rearrangements with V and J assigned. These tables miss some clones; where compared with another copy, unresolved V genes account for less than half of the shortfall, and the remainder is unexplained. D and trimming come from the DNA, and the V and J calls and clone size come from that table. The sample data list around 2.1 million clones, and 95% of these were observed just once. The top ten clones comprise roughly 0.13% of the sample.

Donors were healthy HIV-negative adults with no recently reported acute infections or vaccinations. Every donor was a Caucasian adult living in Nashville, Tennessee, USA. CD4+ T cells were enriched by magnetic negative selection, after which naive cells were positively selected on CD45RA and the negative fraction was taken as the memory subset. After blood collection by leukapheresis, PBMCs were isolated using Ficoll-Histopaque density gradient centrifugation and then cryopreserved in the vapor phase of liquid nitrogen. Purity and quantity of every magnetically sorted T cell population were checked by analytical flow cytometry. Genomic DNA was isolated from every sorted fraction and measured by UV absorbance on a Nanodrop 2000c. The sequence derives from a man between 18 and 35 years old in good health. Sequences were obtained from naive CD4+ T cells sorted from blood. The cell subset or site label here, explained by the study, means: CD45RA+ positively selected.

The bases are TGTGCCAGCAGCCAAAATTCCGCAGTTCTACGAGCACCGCACTTC. It translates as CASSQNSAVLRAPHF. This chain is built from TRBV14 and TRBJ2-7, with no D gene named confidently. From its cysteine to its phenylalanine, the CDR3 spans 15 amino acids. Only the CDR3 part of the read is kept: 45 bases, read in frame from the first base. The germline V gene provides CDR1 SGHDN and CDR2 FVKESK.